The rows below give T cell receptor beta chains drawn from one sample of a study of blood T cell repertoires in COVID-19. The assay was immunoSEQ multiplex PCR, and TCRdb's table has in-frame clones only and misses some. The table has roughly 320,000 clones, 85% seen once. Sequencing was done on a sample of peripheral blood. The receptors shown here come from a human donor in a cohort sampled during active COVID-19. Each CDR3 is given without its conserved first and last residue. The size field is filled for only some rows; it gives once, few, many or a size class.

v_call: TRBV15
clone_size: once
j_call: TRBJ1-4
cdr3_aa: ATSRTPPGTGFNEKLF

v_call: TRBV20-1
clone_size: -
j_call: TRBJ2-7
cdr3_aa: SASLSSRRLDALYEQY

v_call: TRBV29-1
clone_size: -
j_call: TRBJ2-7
cdr3_aa: SVQGLISYEQY

v_call: TRBV30
clone_size: -
j_call: TRBJ1-1
cdr3_aa: AWSGGGGLEAF

v_call: TRBV2
clone_size: many
j_call: TRBJ1-1
cdr3_aa: AGGVRNEAF

v_call: TRBV6-5
clone_size: -
j_call: TRBJ1-2
cdr3_aa: ASSRNTGSHGYT

v_call: TRBV5-1
clone_size: -
j_call: TRBJ2-7
cdr3_aa: ASSWEGQGAYEQY

v_call: TRBV29-1
clone_size: -
j_call: TRBJ1-2
cdr3_aa: SVVPLTGGNGYT

v_call: TRBV6-1
clone_size: -
j_call: TRBJ1-2
cdr3_aa: ASSEAGQGAYGYT

v_call: TRBV30
clone_size: -
j_call: TRBJ2-2
cdr3_aa: AWRPGGANTGELF

v_call: TRBV6-5
clone_size: once
j_call: TRBJ1-4
cdr3_aa: ASSYAGINEKLF

v_call: TRBV10-3
clone_size: -
j_call: TRBJ1-1
cdr3_aa: AISEGRGQGVPEAF

v_call: TRBV11-1
clone_size: -
j_call: TRBJ1-1
cdr3_aa: ASSLLKSTEAF

v_call: TRBV6-5
clone_size: -
j_call: TRBJ1-2
cdr3_aa: ASTSRGANYGYT

v_call: TRBV28
clone_size: -
j_call: TRBJ2-1
cdr3_aa: ASSLNSYNEQF

v_call: TRBV9
clone_size: -
j_call: TRBJ1-2
cdr3_aa: ASSESSGNGYT

v_call: TRBV7-6
clone_size: -
j_call: TRBJ1-2
cdr3_aa: ASSARQGDSLANT

v_call: TRBV6-5
clone_size: -
j_call: TRBJ1-5
cdr3_aa: ASTRGGGQPQH

v_call: TRBV24-1
clone_size: -
j_call: TRBJ1-5
cdr3_aa: ATSDPSGPQH

v_call: TRBV5-1
clone_size: -
j_call: TRBJ2-7
cdr3_aa: ASTPSGGGVEQY

v_call: TRBV28
clone_size: -
j_call: TRBJ1-5
cdr3_aa: ASKNGQGGNQPQH

v_call: TRBV24-1
clone_size: -
j_call: TRBJ1-5
cdr3_aa: ATSPTGAGNQPQH

v_call: TRBV6-4
clone_size: -
j_call: TRBJ1-1
cdr3_aa: ASSDSRGTEAF

v_call: TRBV27
clone_size: -
j_call: TRBJ2-7
cdr3_aa: ASSLGGGIGYEQY

v_call: TRBV6-4
clone_size: -
j_call: TRBJ1-1
cdr3_aa: ASSSTGSTEAF

v_call: TRBV5-3
clone_size: -
j_call: TRBJ2-1
cdr3_aa: ARSFHKQNNEQF

v_call: TRBV24-1
clone_size: -
j_call: TRBJ1-3
cdr3_aa: ATSDITGNTIY

v_call: TRBV29-1
clone_size: -
j_call: TRBJ2-1
cdr3_aa: SVGHVSEQF

v_call: TRBV7-2
clone_size: once
j_call: TRBJ1-5
cdr3_aa: ASSFRTGNQPQH

v_call: TRBV30
clone_size: -
j_call: TRBJ1-5
cdr3_aa: AWSTASNQPQH

v_call: TRBV4-2
clone_size: -
j_call: TRBJ2-7
cdr3_aa: ASNPFPGQGGKEQY

v_call: TRBV11-2
clone_size: -
j_call: TRBJ2-3
cdr3_aa: ASSLAIQRGATDTQY

v_call: TRBV5-4
clone_size: -
j_call: TRBJ2-3
cdr3_aa: ASSGGAADTQY

v_call: TRBV30
clone_size: -
j_call: TRBJ1-1
cdr3_aa: AWRTAAGVFAEAF

v_call: TRBV5-1
clone_size: -
j_call: TRBJ1-1
cdr3_aa: ASSLGGSNTEAF

v_call: TRBV5-6
clone_size: -
j_call: TRBJ2-2
cdr3_aa: ASSFGASGAGELF

v_call: TRBV7-9
clone_size: -
j_call: TRBJ2-5
cdr3_aa: ASSLGPGETQY

v_call: TRBV5-4
clone_size: -
j_call: TRBJ2-7
cdr3_aa: ASSLGRGLEQY

v_call: TRBV13
clone_size: -
j_call: TRBJ1-1
cdr3_aa: ASSVDRISEAF

v_call: TRBV6-1
clone_size: -
j_call: TRBJ1-6
cdr3_aa: ASSEASGGVNSPLH

v_call: TRBV19
clone_size: -
j_call: TRBJ1-1
cdr3_aa: ASSIRQRNTEAF

v_call: TRBV5-5
clone_size: -
j_call: TRBJ1-2
cdr3_aa: ASSFEIYGYT

v_call: TRBV24-1
clone_size: -
j_call: TRBJ2-5
cdr3_aa: ATARRVQETQY

v_call: TRBV20-1
clone_size: few
j_call: TRBJ2-5
cdr3_aa: SADREETQY

v_call: TRBV11-2
clone_size: -
j_call: TRBJ1-4
cdr3_aa: ASSLSPGQREKLF

v_call: TRBV4-1
clone_size: -
j_call: TRBJ2-3
cdr3_aa: ASSQGASGGAIVTQY

v_call: TRBV29-1
clone_size: -
j_call: TRBJ1-2
cdr3_aa: SVTRGDYGYT

v_call: TRBV7-8
clone_size: -
j_call: TRBJ2-7
cdr3_aa: ASSIGTGGEQY

v_call: TRBV29-1
clone_size: -
j_call: TRBJ2-3
cdr3_aa: SVEAGTPITDTQY

v_call: TRBV6-5
clone_size: -
j_call: TRBJ2-7
cdr3_aa: ASRSGVAEQY

v_call: TRBV5-4
clone_size: -
j_call: TRBJ2-7
cdr3_aa: ASSSEGRSYEQY

v_call: TRBV5-8
clone_size: -
j_call: TRBJ1-2
cdr3_aa: ASSLVDSYYGYT

v_call: TRBV5-1
clone_size: -
j_call: TRBJ2-1
cdr3_aa: ASRSDSSYNEQF

v_call: TRBV19
clone_size: -
j_call: TRBJ2-7
cdr3_aa: ASSRQLKAYEQY

v_call: TRBV5-1
clone_size: -
j_call: TRBJ1-1
cdr3_aa: ASSLAQGEAF

v_call: TRBV5-4
clone_size: -
j_call: TRBJ2-7
cdr3_aa: ASSSDRARQWDEQY